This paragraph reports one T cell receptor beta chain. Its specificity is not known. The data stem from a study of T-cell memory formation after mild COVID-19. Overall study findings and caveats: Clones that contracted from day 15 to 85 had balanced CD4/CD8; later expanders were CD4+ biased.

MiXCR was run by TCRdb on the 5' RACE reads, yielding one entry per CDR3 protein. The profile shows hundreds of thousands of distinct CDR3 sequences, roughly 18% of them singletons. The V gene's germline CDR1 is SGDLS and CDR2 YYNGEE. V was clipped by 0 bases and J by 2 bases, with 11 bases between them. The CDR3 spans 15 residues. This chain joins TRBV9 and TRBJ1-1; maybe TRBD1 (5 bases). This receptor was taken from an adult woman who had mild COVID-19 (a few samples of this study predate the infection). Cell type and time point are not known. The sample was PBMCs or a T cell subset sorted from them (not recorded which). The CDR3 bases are TGTGCCAGCAGCGTAGTAGGGACGGGCAACACTGAAGCTTTCTTT. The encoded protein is CASSVVGTGNTEAFF.